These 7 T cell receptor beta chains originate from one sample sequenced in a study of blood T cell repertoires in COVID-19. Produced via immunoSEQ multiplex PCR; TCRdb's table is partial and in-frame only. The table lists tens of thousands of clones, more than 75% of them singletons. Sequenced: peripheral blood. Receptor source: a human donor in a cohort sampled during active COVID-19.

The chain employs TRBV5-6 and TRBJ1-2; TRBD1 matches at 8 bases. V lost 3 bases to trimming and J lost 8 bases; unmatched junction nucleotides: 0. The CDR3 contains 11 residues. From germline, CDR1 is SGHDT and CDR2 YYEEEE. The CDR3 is CASSYRGGYTF. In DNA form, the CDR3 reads TGTGCCAGCAGCTACAGGGGGGGCTACACCTTC.

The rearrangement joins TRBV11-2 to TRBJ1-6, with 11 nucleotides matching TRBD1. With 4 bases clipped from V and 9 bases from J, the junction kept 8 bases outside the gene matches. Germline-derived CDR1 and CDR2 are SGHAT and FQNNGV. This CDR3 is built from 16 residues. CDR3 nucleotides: TGTGCCAGCAGCTCCAGGACAGGGGGCATAGGTTCACCCCTCCACTTT. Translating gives CASSSRTGGIGSPLHF.

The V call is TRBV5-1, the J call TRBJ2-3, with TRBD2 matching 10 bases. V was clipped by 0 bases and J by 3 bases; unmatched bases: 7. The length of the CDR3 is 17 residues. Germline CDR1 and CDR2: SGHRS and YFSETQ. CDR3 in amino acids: CASSLGVAGGPTDTQYF. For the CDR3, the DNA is TGCGCCAGCAGCTTGGGGGTAGCGGGGGGACCAACAGATACGCAGTATTTT.

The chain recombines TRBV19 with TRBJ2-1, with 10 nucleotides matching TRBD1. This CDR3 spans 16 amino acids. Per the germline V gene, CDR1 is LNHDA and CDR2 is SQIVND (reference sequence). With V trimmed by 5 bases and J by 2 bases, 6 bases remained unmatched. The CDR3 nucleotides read TGTGCCAGTAGTCCCCGGGACAGGGGTCCCTACAATGAGCAGTTCTTC. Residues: CASSPRDRGPYNEQFF.

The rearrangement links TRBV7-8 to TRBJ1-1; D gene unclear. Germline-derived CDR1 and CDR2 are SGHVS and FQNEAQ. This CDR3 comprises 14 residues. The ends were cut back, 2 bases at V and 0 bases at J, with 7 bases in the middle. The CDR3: CASSLQNMNTEAFF. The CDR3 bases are TGTGCCAGCAGCTTACAGAACATGAACACTGAAGCTTTCTTT. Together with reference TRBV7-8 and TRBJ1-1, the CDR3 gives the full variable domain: GAGVSQSPRYKVAKRGQDVALRCDPISGHVSLFWYQQALGQGPEFLTYFQNEAQLDKSGLPSDRFFAERPEGSVSTLKIQRTQQEDSAVYLCASSLQNMNTEAFFGQGTRLTVV.

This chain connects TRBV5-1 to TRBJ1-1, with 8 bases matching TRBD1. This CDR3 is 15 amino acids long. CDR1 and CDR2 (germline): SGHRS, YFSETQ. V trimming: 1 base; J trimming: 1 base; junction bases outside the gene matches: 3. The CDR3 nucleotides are TGCGCCAGCAGCTTGACAGGGGGAAGGAACACTGAAGCTTTCTTT. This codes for CASSLTGGRNTEAFF.

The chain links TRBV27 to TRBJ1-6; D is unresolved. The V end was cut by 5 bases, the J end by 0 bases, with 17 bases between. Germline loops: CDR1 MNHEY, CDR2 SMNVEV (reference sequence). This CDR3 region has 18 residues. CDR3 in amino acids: CASSPRPSSGSYNSPLHF. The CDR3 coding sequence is TGTGCCAGCAGTCCAAGACCCTCATCGGGCTCCTATAATTCACCCCTCCACTTT.